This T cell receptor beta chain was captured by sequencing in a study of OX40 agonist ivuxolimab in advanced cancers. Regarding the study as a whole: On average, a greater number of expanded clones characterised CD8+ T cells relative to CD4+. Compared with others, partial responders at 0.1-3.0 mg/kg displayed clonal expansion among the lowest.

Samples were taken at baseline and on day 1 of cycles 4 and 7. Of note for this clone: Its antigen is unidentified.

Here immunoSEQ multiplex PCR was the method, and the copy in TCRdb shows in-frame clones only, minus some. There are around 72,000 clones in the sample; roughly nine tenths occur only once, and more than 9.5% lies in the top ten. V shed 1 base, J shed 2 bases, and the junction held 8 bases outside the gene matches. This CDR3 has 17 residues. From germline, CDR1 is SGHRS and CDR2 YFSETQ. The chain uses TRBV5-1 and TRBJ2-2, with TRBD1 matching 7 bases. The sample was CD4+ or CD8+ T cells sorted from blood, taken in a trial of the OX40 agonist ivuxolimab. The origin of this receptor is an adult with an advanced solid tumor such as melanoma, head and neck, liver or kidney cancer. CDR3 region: CASSLLPGQTNTGELFF. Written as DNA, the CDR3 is TGCGCCAGCAGCTTGCTGCCGGGACAGACTAACACCGGGGAGCTGTTTTTT.